A selection of T cell receptor beta chains follows, all from one sample in a study of blood T cell repertoires in COVID-19. The method was immunoSEQ multiplex PCR; TCRdb's version includes in-frame clones alone and lacks a portion of them. The data show fewer than 45,000 clones, with around 85% seen just once and around 14% held by the top ten. Sequenced: peripheral blood. The origin of the receptors is a human donor in a cohort sampled during active COVID-19. CDR3s include the opening cysteine and the closing phenylalanine or tryptophan. The D gene is left open where the match is weak. Not all rows give a size; the values are once, few, many and, for expanded clones, a class.

TRBD2	15	TRBV5-4	.	TRBJ2-3	CASSLSSGSTDTQYF	TGTGCCAGCAGCTTGTCTAGCGGGAGCACAGATACGCAGTATTTT
TRBD2	16	TRBV14	.	TRBJ2-3	CASSRLAGLSTDTQYF	TGTGCCAGCAGCCGGCTAGCGGGGCTGAGCACAGATACGCAGTATTTT
TRBD2	21	TRBV7-8	.	TRBJ2-2	CASSSLRVAGLAGTNTGELFF	TGTGCCAGCAGCTCGCTCCGGGTCGCCGGACTAGCGGGGACCAACACCGGGGAGCTGTTTTTT
TRBD1	13	TRBV3-1/TRBV3-2	once	TRBJ1-2	CASSQVGPTGIAF	TGTGCCAGCAGCCAAGTGGGGCCGACAGGGATTGCATTC
TRBD2	13	TRBV6-5	.	TRBJ2-7	CASSRGGAYEQYF	TGTGCCAGCAGTCGCGGGGGGGCTTACGAGCAGTACTTC
TRBD1	14	TRBV5-4	.	TRBJ1-2	CASSLAGTAYGYTF	TGTGCCAGCAGCTTGGCCGGGACAGCTTATGGCTACACCTTC
.	15	TRBV7-2	.	TRBJ1-1	CASSLVSRGGTEAFF	TGTGCCAGCAGCTTAGTTTCCAGGGGCGGCACTGAAGCTTTCTTT
TRBD1	15	TRBV7-9	.	TRBJ1-5	CASSFGTVLDQPQHF	TGTGCCAGCAGCTTCGGGACAGTTTTAGATCAGCCCCAGCATTTT
TRBD1	16	TRBV9	.	TRBJ1-1	CASSVGLGTGNTEAFF	TGTGCCAGCAGCGTAGGCTTGGGGACAGGTAACACTGAAGCTTTCTTT
.	14	TRBV5-6	few	TRBJ2-7	CASSLSAVPYEQYF	TGTGCCAGCAGCTTGTCGGCGGTCCCCTACGAGCAGTACTTC
.	14	TRBV7-3	.	TRBJ2-2	CASSFPGLTGELFF	TGTGCCAGCAGCTTCCCTGGACTAACCGGGGAGCTGTTTTTT
TRBD1	15	TRBV9	.	TRBJ1-6	CASSVEDRGRSPLHF	TGTGCCAGCAGCGTAGAGGACAGGGGGCGATCACCCCTCCACTTT
.	12	TRBV11-3	few	TRBJ1-5	CASSSQDQPQHF	TGTGCCAGCAGCTCCCAGGATCAGCCCCAGCATTTT
.	12	TRBV20-1	.	TRBJ1-2	CSASLGEAGYTF	TGCAGTGCTAGTCTAGGGGAGGCTGGCTACACCTTC
TRBD2	16	TRBV5-1	.	TRBJ2-7	CASSYIAGAGSYEQYF	TGCGCCAGCAGCTACATAGCGGGGGCTGGTTCCTACGAGCAGTACTTC
.	15	TRBV18	.	TRBJ1-3	CASSPPASSGNTIYF	TGTGCCAGCTCACCACCGGCCAGCTCTGGAAACACCATATATTTT
TRBD2	14	TRBV30	.	TRBJ2-7	CAWSVGLGVYEQYF	TGTGCCTGGAGTGTGGGACTAGGTGTGTACGAGCAGTACTTC
.	14	TRBV4-1	.	TRBJ2-7	CASSPLPVSYEQYF	TGCGCCAGCAGTCCCCTACCGGTCTCCTACGAGCAGTACTTC
TRBD1	14	TRBV30	.	TRBJ1-4	CAYDREATNEKLFF	TGTGCCTACGACAGGGAGGCGACTAATGAAAAACTGTTTTTT
TRBD1	15	TRBV4-1	.	TRBJ2-2	CASSPQGAITGELFF	TGCGCCAGCAGCCCACAGGGGGCGATCACCGGGGAGCTGTTTTTT
TRBD1	16	TRBV19	.	TRBJ2-1	CASSTMGQGAADEQFF	TGTGCCAGTAGTACTATGGGACAGGGGGCTGCCGATGAGCAGTTCTTC
.	14	TRBV7-3	.	TRBJ2-1	CASSPTATSYEQFF	TGTGCCAGCAGCCCCACCGCTACTAGTTATGAGCAGTTCTTC
TRBD1	12	TRBV5-6	.	TRBJ1-2	CASSPGDSGYTF	TGTGCCAGCAGCCCCGGGGACAGCGGCTACACCTTC
TRBD2	15	TRBV4-2	.	TRBJ2-5	CASSQGNGGEETQYF	TGTGCCAGCAGCCAAGGGAACGGGGGGGAAGAGACCCAGTACTTC
.	14	TRBV9	.	TRBJ2-1	CASSVEGERGIAFF	TGTGCCAGCAGCGTAGAGGGGGAGCGGGGCATCGCGTTCTTC
TRBD1	15	TRBV7-9	.	TRBJ1-1	CASSPRQGGNTEAFF	TGTGCCAGCAGCCCTCGACAGGGTGGGAACACTGAAGCTTTCTTT
.	15	TRBV19	.	TRBJ2-1	CASSISQVAVNEQFF	TGTGCCAGTAGTATATCGCAGGTCGCCGTGAATGAGCAGTTCTTC
.	16	TRBV9	.	TRBJ1-4	CASSGPTGSESEKLFF	TGTGCCAGCAGCGGACCAACAGGGTCGGAGAGTGAAAAACTGTTTTTT
.	12	TRBV12-3/TRBV12-4	once	TRBJ2-5	CASSLSFRAQYF	TGTGCCAGCAGTTTAAGCTTTCGGGCCCAGTACTTC
TRBD1	15	TRBV19	.	TRBJ1-1	CASSPRQGGSTEAFF	TGTGCCAGTAGTCCCCGACAGGGGGGTTCCACTGAAGCTTTCTTT
.	15	TRBV5-1	.	TRBJ2-1	CASRPLSTGSSEQFF	TGCGCCAGCCGTCCCCTAAGCACAGGGAGCAGTGAGCAGTTCTTC
.	15	TRBV28	once	TRBJ1-5	CASSLADRANQPQHF	TGTGCCAGCAGCTTGGCGGATCGAGCGAATCAGCCCCAGCATTTT
.	14	TRBV18	.	TRBJ2-2	CASSPGLNTGELFF	TGTGCCAGCTCACCGGGACTGAACACCGGGGAGCTGTTTTTT
TRBD2	15	TRBV2	once	TRBJ2-3	CASKPGLASSDTQYF	TGTGCCAGCAAACCGGGACTAGCTTCGTCAGATACGCAGTATTTT
.	13	TRBV7-2	.	TRBJ2-3	CASSPQGTDTQYF	TGTGCCAGCAGCCCCCAGGGAACAGATACGCAGTATTTT
TRBD1	14	TRBV19	.	TRBJ1-4	CASEDRGEGEKLFF	TGTGCCAGCGAAGACAGGGGAGAGGGCGAAAAACTGTTTTTT
.	12	TRBV5-5	.	TRBJ1-1	CASSLDRGEAFF	TGTGCCAGCAGCTTGGATAGGGGGGAAGCTTTCTTT
.	14	TRBV5-1	few	TRBJ2-1	CASSKGGAVYEQFF	TGCGCCAGCAGTAAAGGGGGGGCTGTTTATGAGCAGTTCTTC
.	14	TRBV5-6	.	TRBJ1-1	CASSLGSAGSEAFF	TGTGCCAGCAGCTTGGGAAGTGCGGGGTCTGAAGCTTTCTTT
TRBD2	16	TRBV7-8	.	TRBJ2-1	CASSYSGRGSYNEQFF	TGTGCCAGCAGCTATAGTGGGAGGGGCTCCTACAATGAGCAGTTCTTC
TRBD2	18	TRBV2	.	TRBJ2-1	CASSAASGGSLAGNEQFF	TGTGCCAGCAGTGCCGCTAGCGGGGGTTCCCTAGCCGGAAATGAGCAGTTCTTC
.	15	TRBV4-3	.	TRBJ1-2	CASSQEGQGSYGYTF	TGCGCCAGCAGCCAAGAAGGTCAGGGGTCGTATGGCTACACCTTC
TRBD1	16	TRBV14	.	TRBJ2-5	CASSQAGTVYQETQYF	TGTGCCAGCAGCCAAGCCGGGACAGTGTACCAAGAGACCCAGTACTTC
TRBD1	13	TRBV6-5	.	TRBJ1-2	CASRLRDSQGYTF	TGTGCCAGCAGGCTCCGGGACAGTCAAGGCTACACCTTC
TRBD2	15	TRBV7-2	.	TRBJ2-1	CASSSRLAAYNEQFF	TGTGCCAGCAGCTCAAGACTAGCGGCCTACAATGAGCAGTTCTTC
TRBD1	16	TRBV19	.	TRBJ2-2	CASSIRRQGGTGELFF	TGTGCCAGTAGTATAAGGAGACAGGGTGGCACCGGGGAGCTGTTTTTT
.	11	TRBV2	.	TRBJ1-1	CASAGNTEAFF	TGTGCCAGCGCGGGAAACACTGAAGCTTTCTTT
.	14	TRBV7-3	.	TRBJ2-2	CASSLLGVAGELFF	TGTGCCAGCAGCTTACTAGGAGTGGCCGGGGAGCTGTTTTTT
.	16	TRBV18	.	TRBJ1-2	CASSLDRIKANYGYTF	TGTGCCAGCTCACTTGACAGGATAAAAGCTAACTATGGCTACACCTTC
.	16	TRBV7-8	.	TRBJ1-3	CASSLTTTRSGNTIYF	TGTGCCAGCAGTCTTACTACAACCCGCTCTGGAAACACCATATATTTT
TRBD2	15	TRBV18	once	TRBJ2-7	CASSLGEGRSYEQYF	TGTGCCAGCTCGTTGGGGGAGGGGAGGTCCTACGAGCAGTACTTC
.	15	TRBV7-2	.	TRBJ1-5	CASSAISTSNQPQHF	TGTGCCAGCAGCGCAATCTCTACTAGCAATCAGCCCCAGCATTTT
.	14	TRBV27	.	TRBJ1-1	CASSPDRYNTEAFF	TGTGCCAGCAGTCCTGACAGGTATAACACTGAAGCTTTCTTT
.	15	TRBV3-1/TRBV3-2	.	TRBJ1-2	CASSQEGGSFYGYTF	TGTGCCAGCAGCCAAGAGGGGGGGAGCTTCTATGGCTACACCTTC
TRBD1	15	TRBV11-1	medium-sized	TRBJ2-7	CASRPGTDYSYEQYF	TGTGCCAGCAGACCCGGGACAGACTATTCCTACGAGCAGTACTTC
.	13	TRBV30	.	TRBJ1-1	CAWSSLRGSGAFF	TGTGCCTGGAGTAGCCTGAGGGGGAGCGGAGCTTTCTTT